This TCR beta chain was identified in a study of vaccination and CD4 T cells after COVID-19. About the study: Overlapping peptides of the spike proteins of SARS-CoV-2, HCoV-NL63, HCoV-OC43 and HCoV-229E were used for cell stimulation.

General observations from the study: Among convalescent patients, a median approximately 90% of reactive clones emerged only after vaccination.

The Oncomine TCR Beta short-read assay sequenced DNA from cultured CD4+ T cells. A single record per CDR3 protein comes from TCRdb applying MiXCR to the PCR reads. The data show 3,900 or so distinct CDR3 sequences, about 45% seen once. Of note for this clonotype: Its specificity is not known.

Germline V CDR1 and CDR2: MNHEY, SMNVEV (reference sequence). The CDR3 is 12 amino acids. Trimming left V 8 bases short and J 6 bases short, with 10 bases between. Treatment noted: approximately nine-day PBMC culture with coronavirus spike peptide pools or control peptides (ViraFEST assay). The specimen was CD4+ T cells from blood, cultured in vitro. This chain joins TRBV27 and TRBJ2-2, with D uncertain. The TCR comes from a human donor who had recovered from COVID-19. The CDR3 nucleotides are TGTGCCAGCGGGGTGGCGGCCGGGGAGCTGTTTTTT. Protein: CASGVAAGELFF.